A selection of T cell receptor beta chains follows, all from one sample in a study of CD8+ T cells in alopecia areata. The data were produced by immunoSEQ multiplex PCR, yet TCRdb's version contains in-frame clones alone and is incomplete. The repertoire holds 9,500 to 15,000 clones, with approximately 61% as singletons. The sample comprised skin. The receptors were gathered from a human donor with alopecia areata. Both conserved end residues are part of each CDR3. The order of the fields is D gene, V gene, CDR3 protein. D genes are given only for firm matches.

d_gene: .
v_gene: TRBV2
CDR3aa: CASSQLWELRGNEQFF

d_gene: .
v_gene: TRBV6-1
CDR3aa: CASSENPGDKPQHF

d_gene: TRBD1
v_gene: TRBV19
CDR3aa: CASPGDRQGTDSNQPQHF

d_gene: .
v_gene: TRBV7-8
CDR3aa: CASSLARWQGVDSYEQYF

d_gene: .
v_gene: TRBV7-7
CDR3aa: CASSLAPRAGELFF

d_gene: .
v_gene: TRBV28
CDR3aa: CASSVNYEQYF

d_gene: .
v_gene: TRBV7-9
CDR3aa: CASSLWGAYTEAFF

d_gene: .
v_gene: TRBV6-5
CDR3aa: CASSYSEAGYEQYF

d_gene: .
v_gene: TRBV28
CDR3aa: CASSSFVRGPSMNTEAFF

d_gene: TRBD1
v_gene: TRBV6-4
CDR3aa: CASRETGGSYNEQFF

d_gene: TRBD2
v_gene: TRBV11-3
CDR3aa: CASSDASGGLDTQYF

d_gene: TRBD1
v_gene: TRBV2
CDR3aa: CASLDRFDDEQFF

d_gene: TRBD2
v_gene: TRBV7-2
CDR3aa: CASSLASTSGTSTDTQYF

d_gene: .
v_gene: TRBV6-5
CDR3aa: CASSYGAYTDTQYF

d_gene: .
v_gene: TRBV2
CDR3aa: CASSRRTTDTQYF

d_gene: TRBD1
v_gene: TRBV7-6
CDR3aa: CASSLDDRGYEQYF

d_gene: .
v_gene: TRBV6-6
CDR3aa: CASSYSNEQLSYEQYF

d_gene: .
v_gene: TRBV21-1
CDR3aa: CASTNRGFCQPQHF

d_gene: .
v_gene: TRBV30
CDR3aa: CAWNKGSYSNQPQHF

d_gene: .
v_gene: TRBV2
CDR3aa: CASSDELRLYQPQHF

d_gene: .
v_gene: TRBV28
CDR3aa: CASNGWVSIYLMNTEAFF

d_gene: .
v_gene: TRBV2
CDR3aa: CASSPFLETQYF

d_gene: TRBD2
v_gene: TRBV28
CDR3aa: CASSDSGSPWEQYF

d_gene: .
v_gene: TRBV7-2
CDR3aa: CASSLDYYEQYF

d_gene: TRBD2
v_gene: TRBV7-2
CDR3aa: CASSLGLAGGNEQFF

d_gene: .
v_gene: TRBV4-3
CDR3aa: CASSQDVVVGGATEAFF

d_gene: .
v_gene: TRBV6-5
CDR3aa: CASSSYMGGKGYGYTF

d_gene: .
v_gene: TRBV7-3
CDR3aa: CASSLTGVGTDTQYF

d_gene: TRBD2
v_gene: TRBV2
CDR3aa: CATKGWRGLSDTQYF

d_gene: TRBD1
v_gene: TRBV25-1
CDR3aa: CASSRQGTDTQYF

d_gene: .
v_gene: TRBV6-1
CDR3aa: CASSGQRDRLGNQPQHF

d_gene: TRBD2
v_gene: TRBV29-1
CDR3aa: CSALAGGSYNEQFF

d_gene: .
v_gene: TRBV6-5
CDR3aa: CASSYRQGWRETQYF

d_gene: TRBD1
v_gene: TRBV30
CDR3aa: CAWKRQGAREQYF

d_gene: .
v_gene: TRBV7-3
CDR3aa: CASSLTGTYEQYF

d_gene: TRBD2
v_gene: TRBV19
CDR3aa: CASLRTSGRNSNTGELFF

d_gene: TRBD2
v_gene: TRBV27
CDR3aa: CASSPRAGAQYF

d_gene: .
v_gene: TRBV10-1
CDR3aa: CASSESHSLELFF